The clone carrying this T cell receptor (beta chain) showed up just a few times. Its cognate antigen is unknown. The data are from a study of response to subunit inactivated influenza vaccine. Study-wide results and caveats: New T cells are recruited in small numbers by each seasonal influenza vaccination, according to the authors' suggestion.

A single record per CDR3 protein comes from TCRdb applying MiXCR to the RT-PCR reads. The sample lists 600,000 to 700,000 distinct CDR3 sequences; around 13% were seen once. The starting material was PBMCs from blood, obtained 14 to 15 days before vaccination. The receptor was isolated from a man aged 50 or older who received an inactivated influenza vaccine.

In DNA, the CDR3 is TGCAGTGCTAGAGGACGGCAAGAGACCCAGTACTTC. Amino acids: CSARGRQETQYF. The rearrangement uses TRBV20-1 and TRBJ2-5; D gene unclear. Per germline, CDR1 DFQATT and CDR2 SNEGSKA (reference sequence). The CDR3 spans 12 residues. V was cut by 1 base and J by 2 bases, with 5 bases left in between.